The present T cell receptor beta chain was sequenced within a study of memory CD4+ T cells and cytomegalovirus serostatus. The sort gate was single viable CD3+CD4+CD8-CD45RO+ cells for memory CD4+ T cells. This clone was found once. This table comes from immunoSEQ multiplex PCR, and its TCRdb copy is limited to in-frame clones, with some not included. The data show about 60,000 clones, less than 80% seen once. CDR3 length: 14 residues. Germline V gene sequence: CDR1 PRHDT, CDR2 FYEKMQ (reference sequence). V lost 4 bases to trimming and J lost 6 bases, with 14 bases between them. The TCR originated in an adult in good health and CMV-seronegative. The sample was memory CD4+ T cells from blood. This chain connects TRBV13 to TRBJ2-3; tentative D call: TRBD1 (5 bases). The CDR3 DNA reads as TGTGCCAGCAGCTGGGGCCGTTCTTCGGATACGCAGTATTTT. Translating it yields CASSWGRSSDTQYF. The entire variable domain, with the rest obtained from reference TRBV13 and TRBJ2-3, is as follows: AAGVIQSPRHLIKEKRETATLKCYPIPRHDTVYWYQQGPGQDPQFLISFYEKMQSDKGSIPDRFSAQQFSDYHSELNMSSLELGDSALYFCASSWGRSSDTQYFGPGTRLTVL.